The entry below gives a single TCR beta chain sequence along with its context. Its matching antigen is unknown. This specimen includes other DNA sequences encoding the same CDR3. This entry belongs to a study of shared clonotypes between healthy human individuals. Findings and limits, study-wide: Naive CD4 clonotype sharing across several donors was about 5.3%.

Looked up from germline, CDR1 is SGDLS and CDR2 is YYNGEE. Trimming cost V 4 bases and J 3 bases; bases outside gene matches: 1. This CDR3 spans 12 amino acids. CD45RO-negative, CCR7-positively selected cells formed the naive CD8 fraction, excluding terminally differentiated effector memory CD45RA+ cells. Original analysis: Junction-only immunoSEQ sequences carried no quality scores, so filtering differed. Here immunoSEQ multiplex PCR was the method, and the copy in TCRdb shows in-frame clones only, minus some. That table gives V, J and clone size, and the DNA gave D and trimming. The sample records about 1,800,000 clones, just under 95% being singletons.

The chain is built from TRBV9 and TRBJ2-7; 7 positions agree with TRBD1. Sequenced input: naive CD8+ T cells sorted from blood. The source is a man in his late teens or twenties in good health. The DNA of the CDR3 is TGTGCCAGCAGCCGGGACAGCTACGAGCAGTACTTC. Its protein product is CASSRDSYEQYF.